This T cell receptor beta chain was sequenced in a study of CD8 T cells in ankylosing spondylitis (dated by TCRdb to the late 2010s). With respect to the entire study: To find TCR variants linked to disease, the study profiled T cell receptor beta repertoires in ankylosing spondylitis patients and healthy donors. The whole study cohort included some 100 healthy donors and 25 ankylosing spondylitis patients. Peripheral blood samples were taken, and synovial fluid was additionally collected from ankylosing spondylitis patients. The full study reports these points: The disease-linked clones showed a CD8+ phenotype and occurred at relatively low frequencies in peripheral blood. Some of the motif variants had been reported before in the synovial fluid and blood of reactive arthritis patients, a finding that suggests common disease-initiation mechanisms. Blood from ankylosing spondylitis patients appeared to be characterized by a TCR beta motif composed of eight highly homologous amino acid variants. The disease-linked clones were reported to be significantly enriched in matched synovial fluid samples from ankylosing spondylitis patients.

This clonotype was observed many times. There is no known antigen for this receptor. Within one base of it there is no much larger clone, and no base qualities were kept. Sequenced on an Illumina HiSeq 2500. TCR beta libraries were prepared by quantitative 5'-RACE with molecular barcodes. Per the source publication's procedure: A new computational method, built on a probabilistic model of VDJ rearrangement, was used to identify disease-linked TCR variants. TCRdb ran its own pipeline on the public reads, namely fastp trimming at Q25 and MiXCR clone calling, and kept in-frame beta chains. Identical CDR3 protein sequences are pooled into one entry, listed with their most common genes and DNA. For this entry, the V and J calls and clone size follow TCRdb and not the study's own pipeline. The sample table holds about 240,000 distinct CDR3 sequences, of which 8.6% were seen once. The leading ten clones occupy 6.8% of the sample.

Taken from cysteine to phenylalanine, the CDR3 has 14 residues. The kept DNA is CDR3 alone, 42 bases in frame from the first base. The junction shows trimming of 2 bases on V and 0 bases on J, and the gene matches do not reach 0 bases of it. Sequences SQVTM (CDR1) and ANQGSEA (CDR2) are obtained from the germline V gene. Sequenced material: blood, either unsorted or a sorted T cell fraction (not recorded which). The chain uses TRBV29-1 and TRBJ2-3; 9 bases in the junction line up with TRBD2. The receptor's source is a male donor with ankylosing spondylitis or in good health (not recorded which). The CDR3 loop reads CSVELAGSTDTQYF. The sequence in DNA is TGCAGCGTTGAACTAGCGGGGAGCACAGATACGCAGTATTTT.